This TCR beta chain originates from a study of blood T cell repertoires in COVID-19 (dated by TCRdb to 2019 to 2021). Regarding the study in general: The collaborator samples originated in the United States, Italy and Spain and spanned the acute and convalescent phases of COVID-19. The prospective study material was composed of cDNA or gDNA derived from T cells, B-cell-depleted T cells, or PBMCs. Deeply sampled blood TCRbeta repertoires from subjects exposed to, actively infected with, or recovered from COVID-19 were included in the dataset. The repertoires were made available in a free public database intended to serve as a resource for research on the immune response to SARS-CoV-2. Samples came from the ongoing ImmuneRACE study (first 160 participants) plus 1,254 subjects from 6 global collaborators. A de-identified subject ID, COVID-19 status, age in years and sex were almost always included in the sample metadata. Where HLA class I and class II types were available, the types were taken from metadata supplied by the sample provider, not from assay-based typing.

The immunoSEQ Assay, a bias-controlled multiplex PCR, was used to amplify TCRbeta CDR3 regions from genomic DNA. Concerning the study's data processing: Within the assay, amplification of reference gene primers was used to estimate how many nucleated cells each sample contained. To quantify the absolute abundance of each unique TCRbeta CDR3 rearrangement, sequence reads were collapsed and filtered. Productive Simpson clonality was computed per sample as the square root of Simpson's diversity index over productive rearrangements. The table was pulled from immuneACCESS by TCRdb, which kept in-frame rearrangements only. Such tables lose some clones; where checked, under half of the loss comes from unresolved V genes, and the rest has no known cause. Clonal size and the V and J genes are those of that table, whereas D and trimming came from the DNA. This sample gives 200,000 to 300,000 clones in total; 84% of them show up just once. The ten biggest clones cover less than 10% of the sample.

The collaborating institutions used their own protocols to collect whole blood in K2EDTA tubes. For TCRbeta analysis, collaborators shipped samples as frozen whole blood, isolated PBMCs, or DNA extracted from either of those sample types. Concerning this clone: Its cognate antigen has yet to be identified. Base-call qualities are not available, and no considerably larger clone is one nucleotide away.

Clipping removes 2 bases from V and 2 bases from J, with 2 as the unmatched junction base count. The CDR3 has 14 amino acids, counting the end cysteine and phenylalanine. Only CDR3 DNA is held: 42 bases, read in frame from base 1. CDR1 and CDR2 (LNHDA, SQIVND) derive from the germline V gene (reference sequence). Study-wide findings and limitations: Clinical and demographic metadata were provided uncurated, with the amount varying by source and participant.

Sequenced: peripheral blood. The V gene is TRBV19 and the J gene is TRBJ1-2; 7 junctional bases match TRBD1. The clonotype was recovered from a human donor in a cohort sampled during active COVID-19. The nucleotide sequence reads as follows: TGTGCCAGTAGTATAACGGGACAGAACTATGGCTACACCTTC. This translates into CASSITGQNYGYTF.